This TCR beta chain is drawn from a study of CD8 T cells in ankylosing spondylitis. This clonotype was detected many times. Its target is unknown. Overall study results and limits: Seemingly distinctive of ankylosing spondylitis blood was a TCR beta motif formed by eight highly homologous variants. Clones tied to disease were said to be significantly enriched in matched ankylosing spondylitis synovial fluid. Clones that were linked to disease were CD8+ and were relatively rare in peripheral blood. Both synovial fluid and blood in reactive arthritis had previously been reported to carry some motif variants.

The trim removed 3 bases at V and 11 bases at J, leaving 12 bases unmatched. This CDR3 is 14 amino acids long. TCRdb re-called the 5' RACE reads with MiXCR, one entry per CDR3 protein. Seen here are around 440,000 distinct CDR3 sequences, about 15% observed once, and the top ten hold over 0.9%. The clonotype originates from a male donor with ankylosing spondylitis. The sequencing sample was made of blood, either unsorted or a sorted T cell fraction (not recorded which). V and J are TRBV12-3 or TRBV12-4 and TRBJ1-1; TRBD1 agrees at 7 bases. CDR3 sequence: CASSFGGDRDEAFF. The CDR3 DNA reads as TGTGCCAGCAGTTTCGGTGGAGACAGGGATGAGGCTTTCTTT.